This T cell receptor beta chain was documented in a study of cytomegalovirus exposure and HLA in healthy donors. In the PCR, 60 Vbeta and 13 Jbeta primers were used. Profiling relied on immunoSEQ multiplex PCR, and the TCRdb table lists in-frame clones only, not all of them. The profile shows about 200,000 clones, 79% of them singletons. The V end lost 5 bases, the J end lost 0 bases, and 14 bases lay between the germline ends. The CDR3 runs to 17 residues. Germline CDR1 reads SGHTA; CDR2 reads FQGTGA. The source of this sequence is a male donor in good health and CMV-seropositive. The J gene is TRBJ1-6, the V gene TRBV7-3; no reliable D call. The sequencing sample was made of PBMCs. The CDR3 spells CASSPNLLSSYNSPLHF. The CDR3 bases are TGTGCCAGCAGCCCTAACCTACTAAGCTCCTATAATTCACCCCTCCACTTT.